The TCR beta chain under discussion was sequenced for a study of response to subunit inactivated influenza vaccine. Points from the study as a whole: Authors suggested seasonal influenza vaccinations each recruit few new T cells.

This CDR3 region has 15 residues. Germline lookup yields CDR1 MNHEY and CDR2 SMNVEV (reference sequence). The V end lost 4 bases, the J end lost 0 bases, and 13 bases lay between the germline ends. Concerning this clonotype itself: Its antigen remains unidentified.

One entry per CDR3 protein results from TCRdb running MiXCR on the RT-PCR reads. The data contain 550,000 to 650,000 distinct CDR3 sequences, about 11% of them singletons. This rearrangement joins TRBV27 to TRBJ2-7, with TRBD1 as a possible D gene (6 bases). The material sequenced was PBMCs from blood, taken on the day of vaccination. The clonotype was recovered from a man aged 45 to 65 who received an inactivated influenza vaccine. CDR3 sequence: CASSWGLAYSYEQYF. DNA for the CDR3: TGTGCCAGCAGTTGGGGGCTTGCATACTCCTACGAGCAGTACTTC.